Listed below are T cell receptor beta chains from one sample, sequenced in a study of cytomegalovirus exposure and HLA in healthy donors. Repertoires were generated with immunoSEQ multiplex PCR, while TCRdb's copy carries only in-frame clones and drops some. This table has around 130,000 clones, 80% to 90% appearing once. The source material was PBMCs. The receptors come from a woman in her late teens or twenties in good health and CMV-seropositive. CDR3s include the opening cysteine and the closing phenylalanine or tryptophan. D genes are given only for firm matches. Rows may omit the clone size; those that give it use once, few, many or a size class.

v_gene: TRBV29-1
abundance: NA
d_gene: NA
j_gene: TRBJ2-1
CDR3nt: TGCAGCGTTGAAGGAATCCGGGACTCAACCCTCAATGAGCAGTTCTTC
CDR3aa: CSVEGIRDSTLNEQFF

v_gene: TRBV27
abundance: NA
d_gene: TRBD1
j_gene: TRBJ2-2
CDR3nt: TGTGCCAGCAGTTGGACAGGGGGGGGAAACGGGGAGCTGTTTTTT
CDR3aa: CASSWTGGGNGELFF

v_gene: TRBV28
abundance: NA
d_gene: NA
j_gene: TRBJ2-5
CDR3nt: TGTGCCAGCACCACACCCACCGTAGAGACCCAGTACTTC
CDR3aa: CASTTPTVETQYF

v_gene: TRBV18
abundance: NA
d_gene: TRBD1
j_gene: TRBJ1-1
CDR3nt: TGTGCCAGCTCATCGGGACAGGGATACACTGAAGCTTTCTTT
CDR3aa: CASSSGQGYTEAFF

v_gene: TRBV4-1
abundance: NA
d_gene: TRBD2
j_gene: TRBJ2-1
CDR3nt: TGCGCCAGCAGCCAATGGGAGCGGGGCCTCAATGAGCAGTTCTTC
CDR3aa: CASSQWERGLNEQFF

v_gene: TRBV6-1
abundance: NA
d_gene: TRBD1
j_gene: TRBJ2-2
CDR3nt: TGTGCCAGCAGGTGGACAGGGGAGGTCGCCGGGGAGCTGTTTTTT
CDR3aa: CASRWTGEVAGELFF

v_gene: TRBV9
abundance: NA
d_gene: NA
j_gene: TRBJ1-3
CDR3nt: TGTGCCAGCAGCCCTAGCGGGGGCCACTCTGGAAACACCATATATTTT
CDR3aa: CASSPSGGHSGNTIYF

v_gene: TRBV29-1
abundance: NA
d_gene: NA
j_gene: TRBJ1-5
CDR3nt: TGCAGCGTTACCGGGAGGGCGACTGATACGCAGCATTTT
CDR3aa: CSVTGRATDTQHF

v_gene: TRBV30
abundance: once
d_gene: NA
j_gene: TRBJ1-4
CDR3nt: TGTGCCTGGAACCCGGACGGCAGGGATGGAAAACTGTTTTTT
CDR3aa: CAWNPDGRDGKLFF

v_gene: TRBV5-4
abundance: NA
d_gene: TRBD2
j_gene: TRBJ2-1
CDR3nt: TGTGCCAGCAGCTTGCCACTAGCGTATGAGCAGTTCTTC
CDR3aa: CASSLPLAYEQFF

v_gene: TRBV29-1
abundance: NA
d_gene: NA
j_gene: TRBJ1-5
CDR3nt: TGCAGCGTTGGAGGTAGCAATCAGCCCCAGCATTTT
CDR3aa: CSVGGSNQPQHF

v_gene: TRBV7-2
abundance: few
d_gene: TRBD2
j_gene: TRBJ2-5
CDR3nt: TGTGCCAGCAGCCTTAACCCGGGACTAGATATTAAGACCCAGTACTTC
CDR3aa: CASSLNPGLDIKTQYF